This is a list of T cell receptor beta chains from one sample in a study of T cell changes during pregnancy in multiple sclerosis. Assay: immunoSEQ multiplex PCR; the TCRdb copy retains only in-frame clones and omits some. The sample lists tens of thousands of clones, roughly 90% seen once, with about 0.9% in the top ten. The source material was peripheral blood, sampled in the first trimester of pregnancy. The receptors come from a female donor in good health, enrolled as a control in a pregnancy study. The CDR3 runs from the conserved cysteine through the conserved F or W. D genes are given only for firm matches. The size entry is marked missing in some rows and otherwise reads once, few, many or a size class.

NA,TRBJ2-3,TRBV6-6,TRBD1,TGTGCCAGCAGTTACTCAGGGACAGGGACGGATACGCAGTATTTT,CASSYSGTGTDTQYF
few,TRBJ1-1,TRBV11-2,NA,TGTGCCAGCAGCTTCCGCAGGGCCCTTTCAGCTTTCTTT,CASSFRRALSAFF
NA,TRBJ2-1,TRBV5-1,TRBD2,TGCGCCAGCAGCACTAGCGGCTCCTACAATGAGCAGTTCTTC,CASSTSGSYNEQFF
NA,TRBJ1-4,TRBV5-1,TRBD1,TGCGCCAGCAGCTTGAAGGGGACAGGGGACGAAAAACTGTTTTTT,CASSLKGTGDEKLFF
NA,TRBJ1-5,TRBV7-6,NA,TGTGCCAGCAGCCCCTCCGGGAATCAGCCCCAGCATTTT,CASSPSGNQPQHF
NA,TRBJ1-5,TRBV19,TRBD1,TGTGCCAGTAGTGCTGACAGGGGGCTCCAGCCCCAGCATTTT,CASSADRGLQPQHF
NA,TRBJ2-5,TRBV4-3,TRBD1,TGCGCCAGCAGCCAAGAACTGATACCGGGACAGGGCCAAGAGACCCAGTACTTC,CASSQELIPGQGQETQYF
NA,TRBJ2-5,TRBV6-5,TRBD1,TGTGCCAGCAGTCCGCGGACAGGGGGGGAGACCCAGTACTTC,CASSPRTGGETQYF
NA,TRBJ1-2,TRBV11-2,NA,TGTGCCAGCAGCTTTCGCGGCACGACTAACTATGGCTACACCTTC,CASSFRGTTNYGYTF
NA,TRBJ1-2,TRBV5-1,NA,TGCGCCAGCAGCTTTCGTGGGGCATTTCGCTACACCTTC,CASSFRGAFRYTF
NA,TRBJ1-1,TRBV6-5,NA,TGTGCCAGCAGCAACCCGGGGACAAGGAACACTGAAGCTTTCTTT,CASSNPGTRNTEAFF
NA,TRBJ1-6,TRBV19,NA,TGTGCCAGTAGCCCTTCGTCCTATAATTCACCCCTCCACTTT,CASSPSSYNSPLHF
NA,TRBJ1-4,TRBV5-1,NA,TGCGCCAGCAGCTTCGGGAGTAATAATGAAAAACTGTTTTTT,CASSFGSNNEKLFF
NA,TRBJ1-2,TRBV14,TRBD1,TGTGCCAGCAGCCCCCGACAGGGCTATGGCTACACCTTC,CASSPRQGYGYTF
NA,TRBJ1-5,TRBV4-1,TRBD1,TGCGCCAGCAGCCAAGACGGGACAGTCCTGTGGCCCCAGCATTTT,CASSQDGTVLWPQHF
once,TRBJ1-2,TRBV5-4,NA,TGTGCCAGCAGACCCGCCGAGAGGGCCTGGGGTGGCTACACCTTC,CASRPAERAWGGYTF
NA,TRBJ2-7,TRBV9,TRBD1,TGTGCCAGCAGCACCTCACCGGGACAGGGATCCTACGAGCAGTACTTC,CASSTSPGQGSYEQYF
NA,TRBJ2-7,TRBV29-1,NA,TGCAGCGTCGGTCCTGCGGGGCAGGTCGGCGAGCAGTACTTC,CSVGPAGQVGEQYF
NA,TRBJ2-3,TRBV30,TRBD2,TGTGCCTGGAGCCAACGGGGGGGGACGCAGTATTTT,CAWSQRGGTQYF
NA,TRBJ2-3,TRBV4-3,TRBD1,TGCGCCAGCAGCCTGGACAGGGGGACGGCAGATACGCAGTATTTT,CASSLDRGTADTQYF